The sample holds a few counts of the clone carrying this T cell receptor beta chain. No antigen is known for it. Patients with ophthalmopathy all had a Clinical Activity Score of at least 3, a NOSPECS grade of at least 4 and duration under 3 months. Diagnosing involved the use of clinical symptoms, serum thyroxine and TRAb, thyroid ultrasound and orbital computed tomography. Amplification yielded TCR beta CDR3 regions, with RNA transcripts as the source. First-round RT-PCR targeting the TCR CDR3 was performed with the HTBI primer set. TCRdb re-called the multiplex PCR reads through MiXCR, storing one row per CDR3 protein. The table has 600,000 to 700,000 distinct CDR3 sequences, roughly 14% seen once. These data originate in a study of T cells in Graves' hyperthyroidism and ophthalmopathy. Study findings and constraints: Expanded thyroid clonotypes (above 0.001) were mostly also found in blood.

This receptor was taken from a middle-aged woman with Graves' ophthalmopathy. Sequenced input: blood.

CDR3 in amino acids: CASSVGGDGANVLTF. The DNA of the CDR3 is TGTGCCAGCAGCGTAGGAGGGGATGGGGCCAACGTCCTGACTTTC. V is TRBV9 and J is TRBJ2-6; the D call may be TRBD1 or TRBD2 (5 bases each). V shed 0 bases and J shed 3 bases, with 7 bases lying between them. Looked up from germline, CDR1 is SGDLS and CDR2 is YYNGEE. The CDR3 is made up of 15 amino acids.